This TCR beta chain was sequenced during a study of blood T cell repertoires in COVID-19. Study-wide context: Whether acute or convalescent, the COVID-19 samples came from the United States, Italy and Spain.

The germline V gene has CDR1 SGHVS and CDR2 FQNEAQ. V lost 4 bases and J lost 1, with 15 bases in between. This CDR3 is built from 16 residues. Generated by immunoSEQ multiplex PCR, the TCRdb table keeps only in-frame clones and is missing some. Of around 250,000 clones detected, 84% appear once; the ten largest clones hold about 1.6%. Sequencing used peripheral blood. V and J are TRBV7-8 and TRBJ2-3; possibly TRBD1 for D (5 bases). The sequence derives from a woman in her 40s who had recovered from COVID-19. The CDR3 reads CASSYGWGLGTDTQYF. In DNA, the CDR3 is TGTGCCAGCAGCTATGGCTGGGGCTTAGGCACAGATACGCAGTATTTT.